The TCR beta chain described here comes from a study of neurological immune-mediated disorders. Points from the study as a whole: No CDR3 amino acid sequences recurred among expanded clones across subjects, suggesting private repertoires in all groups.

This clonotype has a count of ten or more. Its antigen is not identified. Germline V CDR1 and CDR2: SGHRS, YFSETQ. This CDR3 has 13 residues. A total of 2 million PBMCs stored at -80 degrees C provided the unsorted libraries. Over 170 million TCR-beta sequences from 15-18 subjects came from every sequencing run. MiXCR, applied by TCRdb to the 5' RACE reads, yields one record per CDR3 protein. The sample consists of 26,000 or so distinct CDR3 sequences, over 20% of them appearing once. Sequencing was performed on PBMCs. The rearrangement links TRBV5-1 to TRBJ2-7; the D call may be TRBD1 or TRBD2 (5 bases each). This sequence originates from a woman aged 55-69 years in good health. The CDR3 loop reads CASGKGSRNEQYF. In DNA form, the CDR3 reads TGCGCATCAGGGAAGGGGAGTCGAAACGAGCAGTACTTC.